The 9 T cell receptor beta chains below were found in one sample sequenced in a study of T cell repertoires in cytomegalovirus infection. Their recognized antigens are unknown. TCRdb called the reads again in MiXCR, with one record for every CDR3 protein. The data hold around 540,000 distinct CDR3 sequences, with roughly a third observed a single time. The sample in question was cultured PBMCs, obtained from culture after CMV antigen stimulation. The receptors shown here come from a human donor in good health (CMV status not recorded). Some clones in this sample may be carry-over from other donors' samples.

This chain's CDR3 is CASSLSGGIQPQHF. In DNA, the CDR3 is TGTGCCAGCAGTTTATCGGGGGGAATTCAGCCCCAGCATTTT. The chain has TRBV28 and TRBJ1-5, with D possibly TRBD1 on 5 matching bases. The V gene lost 1 base and the J gene lost 6 bases, with 10 bases spanning the gap. Germline V gene data show CDR1 as MDHEN and CDR2 as SYDVKM. There are 14 residues in the CDR3.

This clonotype was counted a few times. This rearrangement joins TRBV23-1 to TRBJ1-5, with 8 bases lining up with TRBD1. TRBV23-1 is annotated as an ORF whose role is uncertain. The CDR3 totals 18 residues. V shed 4 bases, J shed 2 bases, and the junction held 13 bases outside the gene matches. In nucleotides, the CDR3 is TGCGCCAGCAGTCGCCCACGGGGCACAGGGGGGTGCAATCAGCCCCAGCATTTT. Translating it yields CASSRPRGTGGCNQPQHF.

This clonotype has a count of ten or more. J is TRBJ1-5 and V is TRBV7-2; TRBD1 aligns across 11 bases. Trimming took 5 bases from V and 3 from J; bases not matched to a gene: 6. Germline CDR1 is SGHTA and CDR2 is FQGNSA. This CDR3 comprises 16 residues. The CDR3 loop reads CASSPGQGAANQPQHF. The DNA for the CDR3 is TGTGCCAGCAGCCCCGGACAGGGGGCTGCCAATCAGCCCCAGCATTTT.

This clonotype occurred a few times. This chain uses TRBV28 with TRBJ2-4; either TRBD1 or TRBD2 may supply D (5 bases each). CDR1 is MDHEN, CDR2 SYDVKM, per germline. This CDR3 contains 14 residues. The germline V and J ends were trimmed by 3 bases and 2 bases, with 8 bases remaining between them. CDR3 residues: CASSLGRTKNIQYF. The CDR3 DNA sequence: TGTGCCAGCAGTTTGGGACGGACCAAAAACATTCAGTACTTC.

This sequence joins TRBV3-1 and TRBJ1-2; D possibly corresponds to TRBD1 (5 bases). The germline V gene encodes CDR1 LGHDT and CDR2 YNNKEL (reference sequence). Trimming cost V 1 base and J 8 bases, with 14 bases left between them. The CDR3 has 14 amino acids. The CDR3 region is CASSQVGRLQGYTF. In nucleotides, the CDR3 is TGTGCCAGCAGCCAAGTGGGACGTCTTCAGGGCTACACCTTC.

The gene calls are TRBV20-1 and TRBJ2-3; tentatively, D is TRBD1 (6 bases). V was cut by 1 base and J by 10 bases, with 12 bases left in between. The CDR3 runs 12 residues. The germline gives CDR1 DFQATT, CDR2 SNEGSKA (reference sequence). Written as DNA, the CDR3 is TGCAGTGCTAGAGGCAGGGGTGTACCGCAGTATTTT. Its translation: CSARGRGVPQYF.

The chain uses TRBV7-6 and TRBJ1-1; D is unresolved. Trimming stripped 3 bases from V and 4 bases from J, with 9 bases between. The CDR3 consists of 13 residues. Germline CDR1 reads SGHVS; CDR2 reads FNYEAQ. The CDR3 DNA sequence: TGTGCCAGCAGCTTGGGTGAGAGCACTGAAGCTTTCTTT. This gives the protein CASSLGESTEAFF.

This clonotype turned up a few times. V and J are TRBV27 and TRBJ1-1, with D possibly TRBD1 on 6 matching bases. The germline CDR1 and CDR2 sequences are MNHEY and SMNVEV (reference sequence). This CDR3 region has 15 residues. Trimming took off 3 bases at V and 4 bases at J, with 15 bases between the two ends. DNA for the CDR3: TGTGCCAGCAGTTTTCCTCAGGGGTTTGGCACTGAAGCTTTCTTT. This sequence encodes CASSFPQGFGTEAFF.

The table lists this clonotype with a few counts. The V call is TRBV6-5, the J call TRBJ1-1, with a possible D match to TRBD1 (5 bases). CDR3 length: 14 amino acids. CDR1 and CDR2 (germline): MNHEY, SVGAGI. With 0 bases removed from V and 5 bases from J, the gap between germline ends came to 10 bases. CDR3 sequence: CASSYSGPGTEAFF. The CDR3 DNA follows: TGTGCCAGCAGTTACTCCGGACCAGGGACTGAAGCTTTCTTT.